This TCR beta chain derives from a study of T cell responses to AZD1222 COVID-19 vaccine. For the study at large: Both about-4-week and about-12-week second-dose recipients were combined.

Study-wide findings and caveats: Repertoire sampling happened only post peak T cell response. With dominance at 160-218 and 743-854, vaccine-associated CD4 TCRs spanned spike. Most donors were white British, females outnumbered males, and clonal diversity was possibly underestimated.

The V gene's germline CDR1 is LGHNT and CDR2 FRNRAP. This CDR3 comprises 14 residues. V lost 1 base and J lost 6, with 12 bases in between. Repertoires were generated with immunoSEQ multiplex PCR, while TCRdb's copy carries only in-frame clones and drops some. Counted here are about 120,000 clones, roughly 88% occurring once; the ten biggest clones make up around 6.2%. In the case of this clone: Its specificity is not known.

Sequenced here: peripheral blood, sampled on day 0 of AZD1222 vaccination. This sequence joins TRBV12-5 and TRBJ1-1, with D perhaps TRBD1 (5 bases). This TCR was recovered from an adult in good health. Written as DNA, the CDR3 is TGTGCTAGTGGTTTGGAAAACTCGGGACCTGAAGCTTTCTTT. Translated: CASGLENSGPEAFF. Looking up the rest from reference TRBV12-5 and TRBJ1-1 gives the full variable domain: DARVTQTPRHKVTEMGQEVTMRCQPILGHNTVFWYRQTMMQGLELLAYFRNRAPLDDSGMPKDRFSAEMPDATLATLKIQPSEPRDSAVYFCASGLENSGPEAFFGQGTRLTVV.